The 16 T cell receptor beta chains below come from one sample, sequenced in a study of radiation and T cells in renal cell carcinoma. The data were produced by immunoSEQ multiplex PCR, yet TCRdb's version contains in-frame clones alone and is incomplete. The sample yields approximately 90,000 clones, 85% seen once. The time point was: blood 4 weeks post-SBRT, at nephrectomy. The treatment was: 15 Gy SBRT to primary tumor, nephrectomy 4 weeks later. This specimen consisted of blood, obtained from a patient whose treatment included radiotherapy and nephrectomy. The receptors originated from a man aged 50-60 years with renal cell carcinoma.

The CDR3 region is CASSLDGSVNEQFF. The CDR3 DNA sequence: TGTGCCAGCAGCTTGGACGGGTCGGTCAATGAGCAGTTCTTC. The V call is TRBV5-6, the J call TRBJ2-1; no clear D gene. Per germline, CDR1 SGHDT and CDR2 YYEEEE. The CDR3 is 14 residues long. Trimming left V 0 bases short and J 6 bases short, with 10 bases between. Drawing the rest from reference TRBV5-6 and TRBJ2-1, the complete variable domain is DAGVTQSPTHLIKTRGQQVTLRCSPKSGHDTVSWYQQALGQGPQFIFQYYEEEERQRGNFPDRFSGHQFPNYSSELNVNALLLGDSALYLCASSLDGSVNEQFFGPGTRLTVL.

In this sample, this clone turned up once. In DNA, the CDR3 is TGTGCCAGCTCACCACAATCGGAGGGGGACAACTATGGCTACACCTTC. It translates to CASSPQSEGDNYGYTF. The gene calls are TRBV18 and TRBJ1-2; D may be TRBD1 (6 bases). V dropped 1 base and J dropped 2 bases, with 14 bases sitting between them. CDR3 length: 16 amino acids. The germline gives CDR1 KGHSH, CDR2 LQKENI.

The CDR3 sequence: CASSPPQEPTNTGELFF. CDR3 sequence (DNA): TGTGCCAGCAGCCCGCCACAGGAACCTACGAACACCGGGGAGCTGTTTTTT. The chain has TRBV5-5 and TRBJ2-2; possible D gene TRBD1, 5 bases. The CDR3 is 17 amino acids. Germline values: CDR1 SGHKS, CDR2 YYEKEE (reference sequence). Trimming stripped 4 bases from V and 0 bases from J, with 16 bases between.

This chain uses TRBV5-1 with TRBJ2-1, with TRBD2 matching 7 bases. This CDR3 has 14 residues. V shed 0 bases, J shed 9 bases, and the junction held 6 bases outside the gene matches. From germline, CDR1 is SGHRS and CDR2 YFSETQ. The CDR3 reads CASSLAGLGSEQFF. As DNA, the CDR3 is TGCGCCAGCAGCTTGGCCGGACTAGGCTCTGAGCAGTTCTTC.

This CDR3 is CASSQGGLASDTQYF. CDR3 nucleotides: TGTGCCAGCAGCCAAGGGGGACTAGCGTCAGATACGCAGTATTTT. This chain links TRBV4-2 with TRBJ2-3; 10 bases agree with TRBD2. Germline values: CDR1 LGHNA, CDR2 YNFKEQ. This CDR3 is built from 15 residues. V dropped 1 base and J dropped 4; count of bases not matched to a gene: 2.

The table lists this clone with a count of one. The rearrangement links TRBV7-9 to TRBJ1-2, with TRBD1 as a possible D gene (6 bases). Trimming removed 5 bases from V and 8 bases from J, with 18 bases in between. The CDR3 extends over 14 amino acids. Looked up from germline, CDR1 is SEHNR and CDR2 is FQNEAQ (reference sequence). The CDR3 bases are TGTGCCAGCAGCATATCGGCAGGGGCGGAGGGCTACACCTTC. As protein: CASSISAGAEGYTF.

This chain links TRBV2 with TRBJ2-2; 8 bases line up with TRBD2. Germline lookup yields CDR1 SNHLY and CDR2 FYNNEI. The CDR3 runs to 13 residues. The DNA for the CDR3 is TGTGGACTAGCGAGTTCGAACACCGGGGAGCTGTTTTTT. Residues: CGLASSNTGELFF.

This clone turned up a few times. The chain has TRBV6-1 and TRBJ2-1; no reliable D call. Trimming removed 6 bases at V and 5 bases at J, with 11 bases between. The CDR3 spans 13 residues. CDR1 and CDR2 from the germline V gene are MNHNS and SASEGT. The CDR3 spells CASRSTLNNEQFF. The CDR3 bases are TGTGCCAGCAGATCAACCCTTAACAATGAGCAGTTCTTC.

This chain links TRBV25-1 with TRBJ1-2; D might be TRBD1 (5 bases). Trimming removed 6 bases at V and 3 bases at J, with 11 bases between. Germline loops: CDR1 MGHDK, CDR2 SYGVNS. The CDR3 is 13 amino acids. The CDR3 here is CASRRGVDYGYTF. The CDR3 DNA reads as TGTGCCAGCAGGAGAGGGGTGGACTATGGCTACACCTTC.

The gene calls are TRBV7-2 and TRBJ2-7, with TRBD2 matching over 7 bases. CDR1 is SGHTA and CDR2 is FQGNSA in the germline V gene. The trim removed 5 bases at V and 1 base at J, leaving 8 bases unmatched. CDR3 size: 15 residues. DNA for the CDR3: TGTGCCAGCAGCACCGGGACTACTCTTTCCTACGAGCAGTACTTC. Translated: CASSTGTTLSYEQYF.

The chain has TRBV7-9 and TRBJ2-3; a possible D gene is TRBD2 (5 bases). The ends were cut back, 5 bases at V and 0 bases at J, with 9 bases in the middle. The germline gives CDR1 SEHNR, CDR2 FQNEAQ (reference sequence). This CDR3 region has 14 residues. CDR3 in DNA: TGTGCCAGCAGCCCAGGACTCAGCACAGATACGCAGTATTTT. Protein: CASSPGLSTDTQYF. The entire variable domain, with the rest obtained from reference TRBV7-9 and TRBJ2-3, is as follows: DTGVSQNPRHKITKRGQNVTFRCDPISEHNRLYWYRQTLGQGPEFLTYFQNEAQLEKSRLLSDRFSAERPKGSFSTLEIQRTEQGDSAMYLCASSPGLSTDTQYFGPGTRLTVL.

The CDR3 DNA reads as TGTGCCAGCAGCCAAGACCGAGGAGCTAGCGGGATAGGCCTGGAGCAGTTCTTC. As protein: CASSQDRGASGIGLEQFF. The chain recombines TRBV4-2 with TRBJ2-1, with 9 bases fitting TRBD2. The V gene end was trimmed by 0 bases and the J gene end by 10 bases; junction bases not matched to a gene: 16. The germline V gene has CDR1 LGHNA and CDR2 YNFKEQ. The CDR3 loop spans 18 amino acids.

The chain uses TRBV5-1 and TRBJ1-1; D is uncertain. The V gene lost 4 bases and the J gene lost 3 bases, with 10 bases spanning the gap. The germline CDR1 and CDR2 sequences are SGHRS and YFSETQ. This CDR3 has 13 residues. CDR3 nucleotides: TGCGCCAGCAGCAATCAGGTCTACACTGAAGCTTTCTTT. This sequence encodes CASSNQVYTEAFF. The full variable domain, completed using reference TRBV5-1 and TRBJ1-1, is KAGVTQTPRYLIKTRGQQVTLSCSPISGHRSVSWYQQTPGQGLQFLFEYFSETQRNKGNFPGRFSGRQFSNSRSEMNVSTLELGDSALYLCASSNQVYTEAFFGQGTRLTVV.

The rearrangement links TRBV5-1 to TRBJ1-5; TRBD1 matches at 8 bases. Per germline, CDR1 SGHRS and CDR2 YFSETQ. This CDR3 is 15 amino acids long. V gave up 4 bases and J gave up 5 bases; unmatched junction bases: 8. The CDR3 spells CASSPGQGGYQPQHF. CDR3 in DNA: TGCGCCAGCAGCCCAGGACAGGGTGGATATCAGCCCCAGCATTTT.

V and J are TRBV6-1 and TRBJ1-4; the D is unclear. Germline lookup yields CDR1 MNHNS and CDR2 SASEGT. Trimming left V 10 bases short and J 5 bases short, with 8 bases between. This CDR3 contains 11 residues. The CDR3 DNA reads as TGTGCCACAGTCCGGAATGAAAAACTGTTTTTT. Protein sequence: CATVRNEKLFF.

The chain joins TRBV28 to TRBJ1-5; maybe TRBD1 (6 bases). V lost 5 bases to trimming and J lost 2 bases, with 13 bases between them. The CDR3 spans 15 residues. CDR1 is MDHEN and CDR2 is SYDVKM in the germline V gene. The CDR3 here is CASSNAGEGNQPQHF. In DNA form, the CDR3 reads TGTGCCAGCAGTAACGCAGGGGAGGGCAATCAGCCCCAGCATTTT.